This T cell receptor (beta chain) was sequenced in a study of read filtering for tumor transcriptome and immune sequencing. Overall study context: Patients were about 18 male and around 13 female, mean age 65.9 years, range roughly 47 to 85. Findings and limits, study-wide: IR-seq captured clonotypes deeper and more reliably than RNA-seq.

The library was built from roughly 400 ng RNA with molecular barcoded adaptors for alpha/delta and beta/gamma chains. Each CDR3 protein is one row after TCRdb ran MiXCR on the reads. This table holds tens of thousands of distinct CDR3 sequences, approximately 13% found once. This clonotype was seen many times. The antigen remains undetermined. Sampling of bone marrow took place during active disease in every patient. Sequencing was done on a sample of a population of CD138-negative cells sorted from bone marrow. This clonotype was sampled from a donor older than 35 with multiple myeloma.

The chain's CDR3 is CASSPTLPGPGGISYNEQFF. Written as DNA, the CDR3 is TGTGCCAGCAGTCCGACCTTACCTGGTCCAGGCGGAATCTCCTACAATGAGCAGTTCTTC. This chain uses TRBV6-2 or TRBV6-3 with TRBJ2-1, with no clear D. CDR3 length equals 20 residues. V shed 5 bases and J shed 0 bases, with 26 bases lying between them. Germline CDR1 and CDR2: MNHEY and SVGEGT.